This T cell receptor (beta chain) emerged from a study of molecular identifiers for immune sequencing clone quantification. Between the trimmed V and J ends, which lost 0 bases and 4 bases, there was a span of 16 bases. Germline lookup yields CDR1 GTSNPN and CDR2 SVGIG (reference sequence). The CDR3 is made up of 15 amino acids. TCRdb processed the PCR reads anew with MiXCR; each CDR3 protein has one entry. Of about 510,000 distinct CDR3 sequences in the sample, around 23% were seen once. Sequencing was carried out using naive CD8+ T cells from blood, with Jurkat cell RNA spiked in. Documented subset: FACS-sorted CD8+CD4-CCR7+CD45RA+ naive T cells. This receptor was obtained from a human donor in good health. Some libraries in this study had Jurkat cell RNA spiked in. The chain couples TRBV30 to TRBJ2-7; D is perhaps TRBD2 (5 bases). CDR3 sequence (DNA): TGTGCCTGGAGTGTTCCTCGACTATCCCGGTACGAGCAGTACTTC. It specifies CAWSVPRLSRYEQYF. Looking up the rest from reference TRBV30 and TRBJ2-7 gives the full variable domain: SQTIHQWPATLVQPVGSPLSLECTVEGTSNPNLYWYRQAAGRGLQLLFYSVGIGQISSEVPQNLSASRPQDRQFILSSKKLLLSDSGFYLCAWSVPRLSRYEQYFGPGTRLTVT.